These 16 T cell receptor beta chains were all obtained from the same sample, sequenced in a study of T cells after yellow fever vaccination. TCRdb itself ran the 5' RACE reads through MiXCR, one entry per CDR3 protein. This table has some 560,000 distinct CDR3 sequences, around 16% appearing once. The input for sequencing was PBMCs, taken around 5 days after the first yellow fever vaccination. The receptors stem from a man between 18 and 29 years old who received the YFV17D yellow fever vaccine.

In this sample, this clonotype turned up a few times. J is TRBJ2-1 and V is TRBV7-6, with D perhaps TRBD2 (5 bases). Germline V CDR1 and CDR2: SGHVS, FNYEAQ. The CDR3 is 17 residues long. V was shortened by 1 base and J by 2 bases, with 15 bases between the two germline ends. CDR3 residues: CASSLGFGGGTYNEQFF. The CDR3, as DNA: TGTGCCAGCAGCTTAGGATTTGGAGGCGGCACCTACAATGAGCAGTTCTTC. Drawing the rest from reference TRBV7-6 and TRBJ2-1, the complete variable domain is GAGVSQSPRYKVTKRGQDVALRCDPISGHVSLYWYRQALGQGPEFLTYFNYEAQQDKSGLPNDRFSAERPEGSISTLTIQRTEQRDSAMYRCASSLGFGGGTYNEQFFGPGTRLTVL.

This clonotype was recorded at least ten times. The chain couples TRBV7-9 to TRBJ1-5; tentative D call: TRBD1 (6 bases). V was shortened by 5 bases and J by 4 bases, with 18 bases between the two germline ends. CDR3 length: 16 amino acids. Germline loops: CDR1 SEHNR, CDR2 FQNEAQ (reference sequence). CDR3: CASSTSGTRTNQPQHF. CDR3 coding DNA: TGTGCCAGCAGCACATCCGGGACAAGGACGAATCAGCCCCAGCATTTT. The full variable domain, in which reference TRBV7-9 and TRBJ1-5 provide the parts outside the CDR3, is DTGVSQNPRHKITKRGQNVTFRCDPISEHNRLYWYRQTLGQGPEFLTYFQNEAQLEKSRLLSDRFSAERPKGSFSTLEIQRTEQGDSAMYLCASSTSGTRTNQPQHFGDGTRLSIL.

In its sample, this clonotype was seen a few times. CDR3 residues: CASTLQGKGTEAFF. CDR3 nucleotides: TGTGCCAGCACCCTGCAGGGGAAAGGGACTGAAGCTTTCTTT. The chain carries TRBV2 and TRBJ1-1; D might be TRBD1 (6 bases). CDR3 length equals 14 residues. CDR1 and CDR2 (germline): SNHLY, FYNNEI. Trimming removed 7 bases from V and 5 bases from J, with 17 bases in between.

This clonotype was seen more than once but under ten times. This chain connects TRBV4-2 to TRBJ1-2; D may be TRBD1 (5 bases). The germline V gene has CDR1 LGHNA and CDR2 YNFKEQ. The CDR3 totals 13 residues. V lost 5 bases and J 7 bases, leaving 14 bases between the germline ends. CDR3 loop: CASSGGPGTGYTF. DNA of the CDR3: TGTGCCAGCAGCGGAGGGCCAGGGACTGGCTACACCTTC.

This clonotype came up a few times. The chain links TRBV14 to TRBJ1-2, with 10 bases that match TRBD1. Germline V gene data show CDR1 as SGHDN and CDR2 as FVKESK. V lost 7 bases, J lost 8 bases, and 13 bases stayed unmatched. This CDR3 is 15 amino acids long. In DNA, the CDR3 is TGTGCCAGCATCAGATCGGGACAGGGGAATCACGGCTACACCTTC. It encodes CASIRSGQGNHGYTF.

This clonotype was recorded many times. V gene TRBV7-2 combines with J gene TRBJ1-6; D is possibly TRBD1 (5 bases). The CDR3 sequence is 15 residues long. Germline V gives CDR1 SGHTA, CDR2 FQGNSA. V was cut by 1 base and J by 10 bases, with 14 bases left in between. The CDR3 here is CASSLEAGIISPLHF. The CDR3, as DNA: TGTGCCAGCAGCTTAGAGGCAGGGATAATATCACCCCTCCACTTT.

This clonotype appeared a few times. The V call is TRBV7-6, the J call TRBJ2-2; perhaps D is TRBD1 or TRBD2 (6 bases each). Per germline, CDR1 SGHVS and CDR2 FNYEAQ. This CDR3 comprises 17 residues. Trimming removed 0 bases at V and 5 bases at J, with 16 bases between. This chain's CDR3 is CASSLAYREVGTGELFF. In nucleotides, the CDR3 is TGTGCCAGCAGCTTAGCTTACAGGGAGGTTGGAACCGGGGAGCTGTTTTTT.

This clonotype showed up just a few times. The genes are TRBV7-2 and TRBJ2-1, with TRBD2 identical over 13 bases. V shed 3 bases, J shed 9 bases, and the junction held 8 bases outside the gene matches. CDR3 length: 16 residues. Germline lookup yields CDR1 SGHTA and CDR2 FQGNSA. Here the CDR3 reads CASSLGLAGRLPEQFF. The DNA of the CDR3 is TGTGCCAGCAGCTTGGGACTAGCGGGGAGGCTCCCTGAGCAGTTCTTC.

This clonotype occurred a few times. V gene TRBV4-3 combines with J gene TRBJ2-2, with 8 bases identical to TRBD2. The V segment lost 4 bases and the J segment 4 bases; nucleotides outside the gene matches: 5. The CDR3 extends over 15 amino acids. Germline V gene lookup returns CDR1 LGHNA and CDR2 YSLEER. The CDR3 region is CASSLLGTSTGELFF. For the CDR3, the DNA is TGCGCCAGCAGCCTCCTCGGGACTAGCACCGGGGAGCTGTTTTTT.

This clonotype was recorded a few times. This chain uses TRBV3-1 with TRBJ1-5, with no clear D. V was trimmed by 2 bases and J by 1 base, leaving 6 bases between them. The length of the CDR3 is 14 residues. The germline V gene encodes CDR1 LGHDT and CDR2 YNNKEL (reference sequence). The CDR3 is CASSQRISNQPQHF. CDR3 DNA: TGTGCCAGCAGCCAACGTATCAGCAATCAGCCCCAGCATTTT.

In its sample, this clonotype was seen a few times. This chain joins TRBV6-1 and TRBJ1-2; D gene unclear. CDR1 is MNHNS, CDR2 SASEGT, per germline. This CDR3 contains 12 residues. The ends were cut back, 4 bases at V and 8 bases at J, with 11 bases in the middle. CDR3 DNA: TGTGCCAGCAGTGTTACAGCGGAAGGCTACACCTTC. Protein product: CASSVTAEGYTF.

The CDR3 coding sequence is TGTGCCAGCAGCCGTTACGGGAGCATGAGCTCCTACAATGAGCAGTTCTTC. Encoded protein: CASSRYGSMSSYNEQFF. This rearrangement joins TRBV14 to TRBJ2-1; a possible D gene is TRBD2 (6 bases). Germline assignment: CDR1 SGHDN and CDR2 FVKESK. This CDR3 has 17 amino acids. Between the trimmed V and J ends, which lost 4 bases and 0 bases, there was a span of 16 bases.

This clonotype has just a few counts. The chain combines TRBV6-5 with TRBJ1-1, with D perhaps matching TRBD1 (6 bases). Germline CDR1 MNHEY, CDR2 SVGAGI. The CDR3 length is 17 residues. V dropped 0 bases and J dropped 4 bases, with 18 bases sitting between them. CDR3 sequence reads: CASSYSIGGTPGTEAFF. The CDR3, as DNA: TGTGCCAGCAGTTACTCGATAGGGGGGACCCCGGGCACTGAAGCTTTCTTT.

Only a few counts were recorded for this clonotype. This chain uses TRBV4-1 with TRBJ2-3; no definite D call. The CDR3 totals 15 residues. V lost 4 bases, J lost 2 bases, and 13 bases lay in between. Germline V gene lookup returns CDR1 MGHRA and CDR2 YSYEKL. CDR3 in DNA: TGCGCCAGCAGCCGAAACCTGTGGGTCACAGATACGCAGTATTTT. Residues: CASSRNLWVTDTQYF.

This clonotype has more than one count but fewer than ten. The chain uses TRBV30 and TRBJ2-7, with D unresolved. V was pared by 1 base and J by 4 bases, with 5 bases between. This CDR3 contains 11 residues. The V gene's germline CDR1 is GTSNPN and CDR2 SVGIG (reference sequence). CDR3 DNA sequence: TGTGCCTGGAGTGGACTTTACGAGCAGTACTTC. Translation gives CAWSGLYEQYF.

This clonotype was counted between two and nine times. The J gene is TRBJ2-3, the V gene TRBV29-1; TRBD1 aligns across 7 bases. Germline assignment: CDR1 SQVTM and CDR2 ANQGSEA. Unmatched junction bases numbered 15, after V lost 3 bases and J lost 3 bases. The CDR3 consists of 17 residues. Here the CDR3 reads CSVDGPAPGGQTDTQYF. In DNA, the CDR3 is TGCAGCGTTGATGGACCCGCCCCAGGGGGTCAGACAGATACGCAGTATTTT.